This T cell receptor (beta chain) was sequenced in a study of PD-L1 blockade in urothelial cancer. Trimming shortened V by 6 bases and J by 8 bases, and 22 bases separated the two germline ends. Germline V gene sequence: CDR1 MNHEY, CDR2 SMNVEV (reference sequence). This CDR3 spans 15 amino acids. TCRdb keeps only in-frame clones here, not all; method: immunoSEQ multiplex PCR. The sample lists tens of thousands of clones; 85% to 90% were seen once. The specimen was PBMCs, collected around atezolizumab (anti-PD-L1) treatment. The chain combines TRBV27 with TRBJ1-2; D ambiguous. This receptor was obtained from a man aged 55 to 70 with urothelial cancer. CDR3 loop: CASRTGRTSREGYTF. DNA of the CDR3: TGTGCCAGCAGGACCGGGAGGACGTCTAGGGAAGGCTACACCTTC.